The 18 T cell receptor beta chains below all came from one sample that was sequenced in a study of metastatic and nonmetastatic thyroid tumors. Thyroid surgery took place with no prior treatment in any patient. TCRdb recomputed clones from the PCR reads via MiXCR. The table lists tens of thousands of clones, around 26% of them singletons, with 9.6% in the top ten. The sequenced sample consisted of blood. Every receptor here comes from a female donor with papillary thyroid cancer or a benign thyroid nodule (not recorded which). Some clones in this sample may be carry-over from other donors' samples.

The chain recombines TRBV7-2 with TRBJ2-7; possible D gene TRBD2, 6 bases. This CDR3 spans 14 amino acids. Germline lookup yields CDR1 SGHTA and CDR2 FQGNSA. V was cut by 1 base and J by 0 bases, with 7 bases left in between. Here the CDR3 DNA reads TGTGCCAGCAGCTTAGTCGGGAGCTCCTACGAGCAGTACTTC. It is translated as CASSLVGSSYEQYF.

The CDR3 region is CASSQGGSLTYEQYF. The CDR3 nucleotides read TGTGCCAGCAGCCAAGGCGGGAGTCTCACCTACGAGCAGTACTTC. This rearrangement joins TRBV3-1 to TRBJ2-7; 7 bases match TRBD2. The length of the CDR3 is 15 residues. Germline CDR1 and CDR2: LGHDT and YNNKEL (reference sequence). With V trimmed by 1 base and J by 2 bases, 5 bases remained unmatched.

This clone was observed a handful of times. This chain uses TRBV27 with TRBJ2-1, with unresolved D. V shed 5 bases and J shed 2 bases, with 10 bases lying between them. CDR1 is MNHEY and CDR2 is SMNVEV in the germline V gene (reference sequence). The CDR3 sequence is 14 residues long. The CDR3 loop reads CASSGESAYNEQFF. CDR3 sequence (DNA): TGTGCCAGCAGTGGAGAGTCTGCCTACAATGAGCAGTTCTTC.

There are a few counts of this clone. The chain employs TRBV4-1 and TRBJ1-4; 7 nucleotides agree with TRBD1. The trim removed 0 bases at V and 4 bases at J, leaving 5 bases unmatched. The CDR3 has 16 residues. CDR1 and CDR2 from the germline V gene are MGHRA and YSYEKL. Here the CDR3 DNA reads TGCGCCAGCAGCCAAGATAACAGGGGTGGTAATGAAAAACTGTTTTTT. Protein sequence: CASSQDNRGGNEKLFF.

There are many counts of this clone. CDR3 in amino acids: CASSDSGPAATNEKLFF. The DNA of the CDR3 is TGTGCCAGCAGTGACAGTGGGCCAGCTGCAACTAATGAAAAACTGTTTTTT. The chain combines TRBV2 with TRBJ1-4; D gene uncertain. Trimming shortened V by 3 bases and J by 0 bases, and 14 bases separated the two germline ends. The CDR3 consists of 17 residues. CDR1 SNHLY and CDR2 FYNNEI come from the germline V gene.

The chain joins TRBV7-8 to TRBJ1-1; no firm D call. Germline V gene lookup returns CDR1 SGHVS and CDR2 FQNEAQ. Trimming removed 1 base at V and 0 bases at J, with 9 bases between. CDR3 length: 15 residues. The CDR3 sequence is CASSLDGRMNTEAFF. Written as DNA, the CDR3 is TGTGCCAGCAGCTTAGACGGAAGGATGAACACTGAAGCTTTCTTT.

This clone was seen many times. The same CDR3 also results from other DNA sequences found in this sample. This chain joins TRBV20-1 and TRBJ2-2; 13 bases line up with TRBD2. The CDR3 runs to 18 residues. The germline V gene has CDR1 DFQATT and CDR2 SNEGSKA (reference sequence). Unmatched junction bases numbered 12, after V lost 5 bases and J lost 3 bases. CDR3 loop: CSARGLAGAQGDTGELFF. CDR3 coding DNA: TGCAGTGCTCGAGGACTAGCGGGGGCCCAGGGAGACACCGGGGAGCTGTTTTTT.

This clone was seen many times. V gene TRBV7-2 combines with J gene TRBJ2-5; D may be TRBD2 (5 bases). The CDR3 runs to 16 residues. Germline CDR1 and CDR2: SGHTA and FQGNSA. V was cut by 5 bases and J by 5 bases, with 21 bases left in between. In nucleotides, the CDR3 is TGTGCCAGCAGCCCGGGGTGGTCCTCGCGCCGGGAGACCCAGTACTTC. Protein product: CASSPGWSSRRETQYF.

The chain recombines TRBV7-1 with TRBJ2-3; D may correspond to TRBD1 or TRBD2 (6 bases each). TRBV7-1 is an ORF, with its function uncertain. Trimming removed 6 bases from V and 0 bases from J, with 28 bases in between. This CDR3 is 20 amino acids long. Here the CDR3 reads CASSQDSRTWGASSTDTQYF. CDR3 sequence (DNA): TGTGCCAGCAGTCAGGACAGTCGGACATGGGGGGCGTCTAGCACAGATACGCAGTATTTT.

The table lists this clone with many counts. A much larger clone lies one base from this, so it may be a read error. Other DNA sequences in the sample encode the same CDR3. This sequence joins TRBV4-3 and TRBJ2-7, with D unresolved. The germline CDR1 and CDR2 sequences are LGHNA and YSLEER. Trimming shortened V by 4 bases and J by 3 bases, and 13 bases separated the two germline ends. The length of the CDR3 is 14 residues. CDR3 DNA sequence: TGCGCCAGCAGCCCTACACTCATGGTCTACGAGCAGTACTTC. This gives the protein CASSPTLMVYEQYF.

The chain carries TRBV6-1 and TRBJ2-7; 9 bases map to TRBD1. CDR1 MNHNS and CDR2 SASEGT come from the germline V gene. The CDR3 is 13 amino acids. Trimming cost V 4 bases and J 9 bases; bases outside gene matches: 7. CDR3 nucleotides: TGTGCCAGCAGTGCGGACAGGGGAGGAGGGCAGTACTTC. Encoded protein: CASSADRGGGQYF.

This clone turned up a few times. The J gene is TRBJ1-5, the V gene TRBV6-1; D ambiguous. Per the germline V gene, CDR1 is MNHNS and CDR2 is SASEGT. This CDR3 comprises 11 residues. V lost 4 bases to trimming and J lost 16 bases, with 14 bases between them. The CDR3 protein is CASSGTVTFHF. For the CDR3, the DNA is TGTGCCAGCAGTGGTACAGTAACATTTCATTTT.

This clone was counted a few times. The chain links TRBV6-2 or TRBV6-3 to TRBJ1-3; no definite D call. The V end was cut by 10 bases, the J end by 0 bases, with 10 bases between. Germline-derived CDR1 and CDR2 are MNHEY and SVGEGT. This CDR3 comprises 13 residues. This CDR3 reads CATTDNSGNTIYF. For the CDR3, the DNA is TGTGCCACCACCGACAACTCTGGAAACACCATATATTTT.

Notes on this clone: A read error may account for a junction end that differs from germline. The V and J genes are TRBV15 and TRBJ2-3; TRBD2 is a possible D gene (7 bases). The CDR3 is 15 residues long. CDR1 LNHNV and CDR2 YYDKDF come from the germline V gene (reference sequence). In DNA form, the CDR3 reads TGTGCCACCAGCAGGGCACGGGGGGCCGTAGATACTCAGTATTTT. Its protein is CATSRARGAVDTQYF.

The gene calls are TRBV6-1 and TRBJ2-5; 8 nucleotides align to TRBD2. This CDR3 contains 16 residues. J gave up 3 bases and V 6 bases, and 12 bases lay outside the gene matches. CDR1 is MNHNS, CDR2 SASEGT, per germline. The CDR3 DNA reads as TGTGCCAGCAGACCCGCGGGGGGCAGCGGTAAAGAGACCCAGTACTTC. Translated, it gives CASRPAGGSGKETQYF.

By its share, this clone is medium-sized (0.01 to 0.1%). The chain carries TRBV6-1 and TRBJ2-7; 12 bases are shared with TRBD2. CDR3 length: 14 amino acids. The V gene end was trimmed by 5 bases and the J gene end by 3 bases; junction bases not matched to a gene: 2. The germline V gene encodes CDR1 MNHNS and CDR2 SASEGT. The CDR3 sequence: CASSSTSGGYEQYF. The CDR3 region has the DNA TGTGCCAGCAGTTCGACTAGCGGGGGCTACGAGCAGTACTTC.

This clone is medium-sized by share. V is TRBV28 and J is TRBJ1-2; a weak D match, TRBD1 (6 bases). The V end lost 5 bases, the J end lost 0 bases, and 13 bases lay between the germline ends. This CDR3 comprises 15 residues. CDR1 and CDR2 (germline): MDHEN, SYDVKM. CDR3: CASSPRGTPNYGYTF. For the CDR3, the DNA is TGTGCCAGCAGTCCCCGCGGGACACCTAACTATGGCTACACCTTC.

This clone was detected ten times or more. The rearrangement joins TRBV7-9 to TRBJ2-1, with 7 nucleotides matching TRBD1. The CDR3 covers 14 residues. CDR1 SEHNR and CDR2 FQNEAQ come from the germline V gene (reference sequence). The ends lost 8 bases at V and 5 bases at J; junction bases unmatched: 9. The CDR3 reads CASGRGQGDNEQFF. The CDR3 nucleotides read TGTGCCAGCGGAAGGGGCCAGGGGGACAATGAGCAGTTCTTC.